This TCR beta chain was sequenced during a study of cytomegalovirus exposure and HLA in healthy donors. Study-wide results and caveats: It was shown in a later analysis that HLA-associated TCR beta chains were more clonally expanded than other, equally common chains. Immune exposure was documented only through CMV serostatus.

Primers for the PCR totalled 60 Vbeta and 13 Jbeta. Sequenced by immunoSEQ multiplex PCR; TCRdb stores in-frame clones only, minus some. The repertoire holds under 200,000 clones, roughly 80% seen once, with roughly 8.2% in the top ten. CDR3 length: 16 residues. Trimming took 3 bases from V and 7 from J; bases not matched to a gene: 7. Per the germline V gene, CDR1 is SGHNT and CDR2 is YYREEE (reference sequence). Note on this clone: Its antigen is as yet unknown.

The chain is built from TRBV5-4 and TRBJ2-1, with TRBD2 matching 13 bases. The receptor comes from a woman in her thirties or forties in good health and CMV-seropositive. What was sequenced was PBMCs. The DNA for the CDR3 is TGTGCCAGCAGCTATGGACTAGCGGGAGTTGGTAATGAGCAGTTCTTC. It encodes CASSYGLAGVGNEQFF.